The next 21 T cell receptor beta chains were all read from a single sample in a study of T cell responses to AZD1222 COVID-19 vaccine. Assay: immunoSEQ multiplex PCR; the TCRdb copy retains only in-frame clones and omits some. The repertoire includes 150,000 to 200,000 clones, roughly nine tenths of them detected once, and 1.5% to 2% sits in the top ten. The source was peripheral blood, collected on day 0 of AZD1222 vaccination. All receptors come from an adult in good health.

The V call is TRBV12-3 or TRBV12-4, the J call TRBJ2-5; D not resolved. With 2 bases removed from V and 4 bases from J, the gap between germline ends came to 2 bases. CDR3 length: 11 residues. The CDR3 is CASSLSETQYF. DNA of the CDR3: TGTGCCAGCAGTTTATCAGAGACCCAGTACTTC.

The rearrangement joins TRBV5-1 to TRBJ1-2; D is possibly TRBD1 (6 bases). Germline-derived CDR1 and CDR2 are SGHRS and YFSETQ. The ends were cut back, 5 bases at V and 4 bases at J, with 15 bases in the middle. This CDR3 has 14 residues. The CDR3 region is CASRRTTGLYGYTF. CDR3 sequence (DNA): TGCGCCAGCAGACGGACGACAGGCCTCTATGGCTACACCTTC.

The rearrangement uses TRBV6-2 or TRBV6-3 and TRBJ2-7, with 10 positions matching TRBD1. Germline CDR1 reads MNHEY; CDR2 reads SVGEGT. The CDR3 sequence is 16 residues long. J lost 2 bases, V lost 2 bases, and 6 bases had no gene match. The CDR3 DNA sequence: TGTGCCAGCAGTTACCGTAGGACAGGGGGTACCTACGAGCAGTACGTC. Translating it yields CASSYRRTGGTYEQYV.

The gene calls are TRBV7-9 and TRBJ1-5; D gene ambiguous. Per germline, CDR1 SEHNR and CDR2 FQNEAQ (reference sequence). The CDR3 contains 13 residues. V was trimmed by 2 bases and J by 6 bases, leaving 8 bases between them. The CDR3 region has the DNA TGTGCCAGCAGCTTAATGTCAGGTCAGCCCCAGCATTTT. Amino acid sequence: CASSLMSGQPQHF.

The sample holds a few counts of this clone. The J gene is TRBJ2-7, the V gene TRBV5-1, with D possibly matching TRBD2 (5 bases). The germline CDR1 and CDR2 sequences are SGHRS and YFSETQ. The ends were cut back, 5 bases at V and 4 bases at J, with 16 bases in the middle. The CDR3 loop spans 14 amino acids. The DNA for the CDR3 is TGCGCCAGCAGTCTCGGGGATGTTAGGTACGAGCAGTACTTC. Translated, it gives CASSLGDVRYEQYF.

The V and J genes are TRBV5-8 and TRBJ2-1; 7 bases match TRBD2. CDR1 is SGHTS, CDR2 YDEGEE, per germline. This CDR3 is built from 19 residues. V lost 0 bases and J lost 1; bases outside the gene matches: 13. The CDR3: CASSLALAANLPSYNEQFF. For the CDR3, the DNA is TGTGCCAGCAGCTTGGCCCTAGCGGCTAACCTTCCTTCCTACAATGAGCAGTTCTTC.

This chain uses TRBV29-1 with TRBJ1-1; TRBD1 agrees at 7 bases. V lost 7 bases and J lost 0; bases outside the gene matches: 2. There are 12 residues in the CDR3. The germline V gene has CDR1 SQVTM and CDR2 ANQGSEA. The CDR3 DNA follows: TGCAGCGCTGGGACAGTGAACACTGAAGCTTTCTTT. Protein product: CSAGTVNTEAFF.

The gene calls are TRBV27 and TRBJ1-2, with D maybe TRBD1 (5 bases). Between the trimmed V and J ends, which lost 0 bases and 3 bases, there was a span of 14 bases. The CDR3 has 16 residues. Germline CDR1 reads MNHEY; CDR2 reads SMNVEV (reference sequence). The CDR3 DNA sequence: TGTGCCAGCAGTTTATCGGGGACCTTGGGCCACTATGGCTACACCTTC. Protein product: CASSLSGTLGHYGYTF.

V usage is TRBV7-9 and J usage is TRBJ1-2, with no clear D. Germline CDR1 reads SEHNR; CDR2 reads FQNEAQ (reference sequence). CDR3 length: 17 residues. Trimming shortened V by 1 base and J by 1 base, and 16 bases separated the two germline ends. In DNA, the CDR3 is TGTGCCAGCAGCTTAGGAGGAGCCGCTGCCGATAACTATGGCTACACCTTC. Residues: CASSLGGAAADNYGYTF.

This rearrangement joins TRBV24-1 to TRBJ2-7; tentatively, D is TRBD1 (5 bases). There are 12 residues in the CDR3. The germline V gene has CDR1 KGHDR and CDR2 SFDVKD. Deletions cut 5 bases from V and 3 bases from J, with 7 bases between. The CDR3 protein is CATSAQGYEQYF. The DNA for the CDR3 is TGTGCCACCAGTGCCCAGGGCTACGAGCAGTACTTC.

Concerning this clone itself: Here the CDR3 omits its conserved ending phenylalanine or tryptophan, so a read error is the likely source. The genes are TRBV28 and TRBJ1-3; possibly TRBD1 for D (5 bases). Trimming removed 7 bases from V and 4 bases from J, with 11 bases in between. The CDR3 runs 13 residues. Germline loops: CDR1 MDHEN, CDR2 SYDVKM. CDR3 sequence: CASKGREGNTIYS. CDR3 sequence (DNA): TGTGCCAGCAAGGGCAGGGAAGGAAACACCATATATTCT.

A single count supports this clone. The V gene is TRBV5-1, the J gene TRBJ1-1; TRBD1 matches 11 bases. The CDR3 sequence is 18 residues long. In germline, CDR1 is SGHRS, CDR2 YFSETQ. V gave up 0 bases and J gave up 4 bases; unmatched junction bases: 11. CDR3 in amino acids: CASSLAVLGQGATTEAFF. The CDR3 nucleotides are TGCGCCAGCAGCTTGGCAGTATTAGGACAGGGGGCGACCACTGAAGCTTTCTTT.

The chain joins TRBV9 to TRBJ2-4, with D uncertain. V lost 0 bases, J lost 1 base, and 11 bases lay in between. The CDR3 covers 16 residues. Germline V gives CDR1 SGDLS, CDR2 YYNGEE. DNA for the CDR3: TGTGCCAGCAGCGTAGACGGGTACGGGGCCAAAAACATTCAGTACTTC. This translates into CASSVDGYGAKNIQYF.

The CDR3 region is CASSYREGRTDTQYF. CDR3 coding DNA: TGTGCCAGCAGCTATCGGGAGGGCCGCACAGATACGCAGTATTTT. This chain links TRBV7-3 with TRBJ2-3; 8 bases align to TRBD2. Germline V lookup: CDR1 SGHTA, CDR2 FQGTGA. This CDR3 has 15 residues. V gave up 4 bases and J gave up 1 base; unmatched junction bases: 4.

CDR3 loop: CATTVGFSNQPQHF. Here the CDR3 DNA reads TGTGCCACCACGGTGGGGTTTAGCAATCAGCCCCAGCATTTT. The V call is TRBV19, the J call TRBJ1-5; no clear D. Trimming left V 10 bases short and J 0 bases short, with 13 bases between. The length of the CDR3 is 14 residues. Germline V gene lookup returns CDR1 LNHDA and CDR2 SQIVND (reference sequence).

V usage is TRBV12-2 and J usage is TRBJ2-1; the table's D call, TRBD2, has no DNA check behind it. TRBV12-2 is marked as a pseudogene. The CDR3 consists of 17 residues. CDR3 sequence: CASRKSQWTSGTDEQFF. The CDR3 DNA follows: TGTGCAAGTCGCAAATCACAATGGACTAGCGGGACGGATGAGCAGTTCTTC.

The gene calls are TRBV5-1 and TRBJ1-1; D gene uncertain. The CDR3 has 13 residues. Looked up from germline, CDR1 is SGHRS and CDR2 is YFSETQ. With 2 bases removed from V and 4 bases from J, the gap between germline ends came to 9 bases. CDR3: CASSFRDGTEAFF. The DNA of the CDR3 is TGCGCCAGCAGCTTTAGAGATGGCACTGAAGCTTTCTTT. Based on the CDR3 plus reference TRBV5-1 and TRBJ1-1, the full variable domain is KAGVTQTPRYLIKTRGQQVTLSCSPISGHRSVSWYQQTPGQGLQFLFEYFSETQRNKGNFPGRFSGRQFSNSRSEMNVSTLELGDSALYLCASSFRDGTEAFFGQGTRLTVV.

V usage is TRBV2 and J usage is TRBJ2-1, with a possible D match to TRBD2 (6 bases). Trimming stripped 5 bases from V and 5 bases from J, with 16 bases between. CDR3 size: 15 residues. CDR1 and CDR2 (germline): SNHLY, FYNNEI. In nucleotides, the CDR3 is TGTGCCAGCAGTTACCGGAGGGCCTTGGACAATGAGCAGTTCTTC. This encodes CASSYRRALDNEQFF.

The chain recombines TRBV5-1 with TRBJ1-2; D remains ambiguous. Germline-derived CDR1 and CDR2 are SGHRS and YFSETQ. The CDR3 length is 14 residues. Trimming took 4 bases from V and 1 from J, leaving 11 bases between them. The CDR3 is CASSPEPYNYGYTF. CDR3 DNA sequence: TGCGCCAGCAGCCCCGAGCCTTATAACTATGGCTACACCTTC.

The chain carries TRBV4-2 and TRBJ2-1; 10 bases are a match to TRBD2. The CDR3 totals 18 residues. V shed 1 base, J shed 7 bases, and the junction held 13 bases outside the gene matches. In germline, CDR1 is LGHNA, CDR2 YNFKEQ. The CDR3 loop reads CASSQGGLAGAGWNEQFF. The CDR3 DNA reads as TGTGCCAGCAGCCAAGGTGGGCTAGCGGGAGCGGGATGGAATGAGCAGTTCTTC.

J is TRBJ2-7 and V is TRBV5-6; possibly TRBD2 for D (5 bases). The CDR3 extends over 13 amino acids. Trimming removed 0 bases at V and 5 bases at J, with 9 bases between. Germline V gives CDR1 SGHDT, CDR2 YYEEEE. In nucleotides, the CDR3 is TGTGCCAGCAGCTTGGGAGGGCTGCACGAGCAGTACGTC. This gives the protein CASSLGGLHEQYV.